This T cell receptor (beta chain) was identified in a study of radiotherapy plus CTLA-4 blockade in lung cancer. Study overall: Among enrolled patients, over 15% responded and around 30% achieved disease control.

CTLA-4 blockade using ipilimumab, together with focal radiation, was received by patients with chemo-refractory metastatic non-small-cell lung cancer. The CDR3 runs 14 residues. Germline CDR1 is MNHEY and CDR2 is SMNVEV (reference sequence). The V segment lost 8 bases and the J segment 2 bases; nucleotides outside the gene matches: 8. Here immunoSEQ multiplex PCR was the method, and the copy in TCRdb shows in-frame clones only, minus some. The table lists some 77,000 clones, roughly 86% of them singletons. The rearrangement uses TRBV27 and TRBJ2-7; 8 bases are a match to TRBD2. The material sequenced was peripheral blood, taken from a patient treated with radiotherapy plus ipilimumab. This clonotype was sampled from a human donor with non-small cell lung cancer who had a partial response to radiotherapy plus ipilimumab. The CDR3 is CASGPGLAPYEQYF. DNA of the CDR3: TGTGCCAGCGGGCCCGGACTAGCTCCCTACGAGCAGTACTTC.